This T cell receptor (beta chain) emerged from a study of CD8 T cells in ankylosing spondylitis. This clonotype occurred a few times. Its antigen is currently unknown. The V gene lost 0 bases and the J gene lost 3 bases, with 21 bases spanning the gap. Per the germline V gene, CDR1 is LGHNA and CDR2 is YSLEER. CDR3 length: 20 amino acids. Regarding the study as a whole: Characteristic, it appeared, of ankylosing spondylitis blood was a TCR beta motif of about eight highly homologous variants.

TCRdb ran MiXCR on the 5' RACE reads and lists one entry per CDR3 protein. The sample lists some 400,000 distinct CDR3 sequences; 20% to 25% were seen once. J is TRBJ2-6 and V is TRBV4-3; no firm D call. The material sequenced was blood, either unsorted or a sorted T cell fraction (not recorded which). The TCR originated in a male donor with ankylosing spondylitis. The CDR3 DNA reads TGCGCCAGCAGCCAAGATCGGGCAGGCGACCTAGGTTTTGGGGCCAACGTCCTGACTTTC. The encoded protein is CASSQDRAGDLGFGANVLTF.